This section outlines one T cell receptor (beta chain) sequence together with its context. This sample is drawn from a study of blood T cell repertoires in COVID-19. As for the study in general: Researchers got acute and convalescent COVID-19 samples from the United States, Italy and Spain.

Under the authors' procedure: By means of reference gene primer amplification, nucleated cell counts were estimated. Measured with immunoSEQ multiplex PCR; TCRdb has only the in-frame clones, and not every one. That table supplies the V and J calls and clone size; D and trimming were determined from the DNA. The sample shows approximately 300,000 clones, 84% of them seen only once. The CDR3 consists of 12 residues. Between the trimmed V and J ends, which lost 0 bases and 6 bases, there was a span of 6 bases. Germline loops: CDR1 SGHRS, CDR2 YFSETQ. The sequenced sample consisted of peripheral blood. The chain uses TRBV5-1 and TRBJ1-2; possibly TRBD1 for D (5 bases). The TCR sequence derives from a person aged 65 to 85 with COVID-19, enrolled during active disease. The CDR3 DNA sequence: TGCGCCAGCAGCTTGGGACAGAATGGCTACACCTTC. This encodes CASSLGQNGYTF. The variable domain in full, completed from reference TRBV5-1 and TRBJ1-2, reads KAGVTQTPRYLIKTRGQQVTLSCSPISGHRSVSWYQQTPGQGLQFLFEYFSETQRNKGNFPGRFSGRQFSNSRSEMNVSTLELGDSALYLCASSLGQNGYTFGSGTRLTVV.